One sample yielded the 32 T cell receptor beta chains listed below, sequenced in a study of shared clonotypes between healthy human individuals. Clones were sequenced by immunoSEQ multiplex PCR, and TCRdb holds only the in-frame ones, with some missing. Of approximately 1.9 million clones in the sample, 93% were seen once. CD45RO-negative CD8 cells positively selected for CCR7 made up the naive population, which excluded terminally differentiated effector memory CD45RA+ cells. The sequencing input was naive CD8+ T cells from PBMCs. The source of these receptors is a man aged 18-30 years in good health. Some clones in this sample may be carry-over from other donors' samples.

DNA for the CDR3: TGTGCCAGCAGCACACGGGGGCGGGGAGAGACCCAGTACTTC. The encoded protein is CASSTRGRGETQYF. The genes are TRBV7-9 and TRBJ2-5; tentatively, D is TRBD1 or TRBD2 (6 bases each). The germline V and J ends were trimmed by 5 bases and 4 bases, with 14 bases remaining between them. CDR1 is SEHNR, CDR2 FQNEAQ, per germline (reference sequence). This CDR3 region has 14 residues.

This clone appeared once. J is TRBJ1-2 and V is TRBV5-1; 9 bases line up with TRBD1. Germline lookup yields CDR1 SGHRS and CDR2 YFSETQ. CDR3 length: 13 residues. V shed 4 bases, J shed 7 bases, and the junction held 5 bases outside the gene matches. The CDR3 DNA sequence: TGCGCCAGCAGCCAGACAGGGGGTACTGGCTACACCTTC. This sequence encodes CASSQTGGTGYTF.

This clone was observed a handful of times. The chain is built from TRBV27 and TRBJ1-1, with D possibly TRBD1 on 6 matching bases. Looked up from germline, CDR1 is MNHEY and CDR2 is SMNVEV (reference sequence). The CDR3 has 14 amino acids. V gave up 4 bases and J gave up 11 bases, with 20 bases separating them. CDR3 amino acids: CASSYTGHGDTAFF. DNA of the CDR3: TGTGCCAGCAGTTATACGGGACACGGAGATACGGCTTTCTTT.

The genes are TRBV9 and TRBJ2-7; TRBD2 agrees at 15 bases. The CDR3 consists of 17 residues. Germline CDR1 is SGDLS and CDR2 is YYNGEE. Trimming removed 3 bases from V and 6 bases from J; junction bases left unmatched: 10. This CDR3 reads CASSGGLAGGKKGEQYF. In DNA, the CDR3 is TGTGCCAGCAGCGGGGGACTAGCGGGAGGTAAGAAGGGCGAGCAGTACTTC. Using reference TRBV9 and TRBJ2-7 for the parts outside the CDR3, the full variable domain is DSGVTQTPKHLITATGQRVTLRCSPRSGDLSVYWYQQSLDQGLQFLIQYYNGEERAKGNILERFSAQQFPDLHSELNLSSLELGDSALYFCASSGGLAGGKKGEQYFGPGTRLTVT.

To note about this clone: Other nucleotide sequences in the sample specify the same CDR3. The CDR3 protein is CASSLGGSGELFF. The CDR3 nucleotides read TGTGCCAGCAGCTTGGGCGGGTCCGGGGAGCTGTTTTTT. This sequence joins TRBV5-6 and TRBJ2-2; possibly TRBD2 for D (5 bases). V gave up 0 bases and J gave up 6 bases, with 6 bases separating them. Germline V gives CDR1 SGHDT, CDR2 YYEEEE. The CDR3 contains 13 residues.

The V gene is TRBV18, the J gene TRBJ1-2; D uncertain. Germline V CDR1 and CDR2: KGHSH, LQKENI. V was pared by 0 bases and J by 3 bases, with 5 bases between. The CDR3 runs 13 residues. CDR3: CASSPPGYYGYTF. In DNA, the CDR3 is TGTGCCAGCTCACCACCGGGATACTATGGCTACACCTTC.

This chain uses TRBV10-1 with TRBJ2-6; D unresolved. V was clipped by 10 bases and J by 5 bases, with 27 bases between them. The CDR3 extends over 18 amino acids. Germline CDR1 WNHNN, CDR2 SYGVQD (reference sequence). The CDR3 here is CATVSKQDRTSRANVLTF. The CDR3 DNA follows: TGCGCCACAGTTTCCAAACAAGATCGCACAAGTCGGGCCAACGTCCTGACTTTC.

This chain links TRBV10-2 with TRBJ1-2; D is ambiguous. Per germline, CDR1 WSHSY and CDR2 SAAADI. V was clipped by 2 bases and J by 7 bases, with 17 bases between them. This CDR3 is 15 amino acids long. The DNA for the CDR3 is TGCGCCAGCAGTGAGGCGGAGGAACCCTACTTTGGCTACACCTTC. This codes for CASSEAEEPYFGYTF.

This chain links TRBV27 with TRBJ1-1; the D is unclear. The V end lost 0 bases, the J end lost 1 base, and 6 bases lay between the germline ends. The CDR3 runs to 14 residues. In germline, CDR1 is MNHEY, CDR2 SMNVEV (reference sequence). In DNA form, the CDR3 reads TGTGCCAGCAGTTTATCGTGGACGAACACTGAAGCTTTCTTT. Amino acid sequence: CASSLSWTNTEAFF.

The genes are TRBV7-8 and TRBJ2-7; TRBD2 agrees at 7 bases. The CDR3 spans 16 residues. Germline V lookup: CDR1 SGHVS, CDR2 FQNEAQ. With 1 base clipped from V and 3 bases from J, the junction kept 9 bases outside the gene matches. CDR3 residues: CASSLVDQRGHYEQYF. The CDR3 region has the DNA TGTGCCAGCAGCTTAGTGGACCAGCGGGGCCACTACGAGCAGTACTTC.

The CDR3 loop is CASSHPKNYGYTF. CDR3 coding DNA: TGTGCCAGCAGTCACCCCAAGAACTATGGCTACACCTTC. The gene calls are TRBV28 and TRBJ1-2; no clear D gene. Per germline, CDR1 MDHEN and CDR2 SYDVKM. This CDR3 is 13 amino acids long. V was shortened by 5 bases and J by 2 bases, with 9 bases between the two germline ends.

This chain links TRBV11-2 with TRBJ2-3; no firm D call. CDR1 is SGHAT and CDR2 is FQNNGV in the germline V gene. The CDR3 totals 14 residues. Between the trimmed V and J ends, which lost 5 bases and 2 bases, there was a span of 11 bases. The DNA of the CDR3 is TGTGCCAGCAGCCCAACCCGTTCCACAGATACGCAGTATTTT. Its protein is CASSPTRSTDTQYF.

The genes are TRBV5-5 and TRBJ2-7, with a possible D match to TRBD1 (6 bases). The CDR3 extends over 14 amino acids. The germline CDR1 and CDR2 sequences are SGHKS and YYEKEE (reference sequence). The germline V and J ends were trimmed by 2 bases and 2 bases, with 11 bases remaining between them. This chain's CDR3 is CASSLQGRPYEQYF. The CDR3 DNA reads TGTGCCAGCAGCTTACAGGGTCGCCCCTACGAGCAGTACTTC.

Points on this clone: The same CDR3 also results from other DNA sequences found in this sample. The chain has TRBV27 and TRBJ1-2, with 9 bases fitting TRBD1. The V gene's germline CDR1 is MNHEY and CDR2 SMNVEV (reference sequence). The length of the CDR3 is 12 residues. V shed 6 bases and J 4 bases; nucleotides not matched to a gene: 0. This CDR3 is CASRDRGYGYTF. CDR3 in DNA: TGTGCCAGCAGGGACAGGGGCTATGGCTACACCTTC.

The chain uses TRBV30 and TRBJ2-6; D not certain. CDR1 is GTSNPN and CDR2 is SVGIG in the germline V gene (reference sequence). V was cut by 4 bases and J by 0 bases, with 1 base left in between. The length of the CDR3 is 12 residues. The CDR3 here is CAWNSGANVLTF. The DNA for the CDR3 is TGTGCCTGGAACTCTGGGGCCAACGTCCTGACTTTC.

This sequence joins TRBV30 and TRBJ2-7, with D unclear. The CDR3 is 14 amino acids. Germline CDR1 and CDR2: GTSNPN and SVGIG (reference sequence). V was shortened by 4 bases and J by 0 bases, with 13 bases between the two germline ends. The CDR3 region has the DNA TGTGCCTGGAAGCCCCCCTTCATCTCCTACGAGCAGTACTTC. Its protein is CAWKPPFISYEQYF.

The chain has TRBV27 and TRBJ2-5; D is uncertain. The CDR3 spans 15 residues. CDR1 MNHEY and CDR2 SMNVEV come from the germline V gene (reference sequence). With 6 bases removed from V and 1 base from J, the gap between germline ends came to 15 bases. The CDR3 loop is CASSLTSGPQETQYF. In DNA form, the CDR3 reads TGTGCCAGCAGCCTAACCTCGGGTCCCCAAGAGACCCAGTACTTC.

The chain couples TRBV7-9 to TRBJ2-5; perhaps TRBD1 as D (6 bases). The assigned J gene may be wrong: the sequence end matches TRBJ2-7 better. Germline CDR1 reads SEHNR; CDR2 reads FQNEAQ (reference sequence). The CDR3 contains 15 residues. The CDR3 region is CASSLELGTLLEQYF. DNA for the CDR3: TGTGCCAGCAGCTTAGAGTTAGGGACACTCCTCGAGCAGTACTTC.

As DNA, the CDR3 is TGTGCCAGCAGTCTAGGACAGGAGCAGTTCTTC. It translates to CASSLGQEQFF. The chain recombines TRBV6-6 with TRBJ2-1, with D perhaps matching TRBD1 (6 bases). Per germline, CDR1 MNHNY and CDR2 SVGAGI (reference sequence). The CDR3 consists of 11 residues. V dropped 5 bases and J dropped 10 bases, with 9 bases sitting between them.

The gene calls are TRBV28 and TRBJ1-1; no definite D call. The CDR3 runs to 12 residues. CDR1 is MDHEN, CDR2 SYDVKM, per germline. The V gene lost 3 bases and the J gene lost 6 bases, with 8 bases spanning the gap. Here the CDR3 reads CASSFDIAEAFF. CDR3 nucleotide sequence: TGTGCCAGCAGTTTTGATATCGCTGAAGCTTTCTTT. The full variable domain, its missing parts supplied by reference TRBV28 and TRBJ1-1, is DVKVTQSSRYLVKRTGEKVFLECVQDMDHENMFWYRQDPGLGLRLIYFSYDVKMKEKGDIPEGYSVSREKKERFSLILESASTNQTSMYLCASSFDIAEAFFGQGTRLTVV.

CDR3 in DNA: TGCGCCAGCAGTGAGTCCCCACAGGGTAAAAGTTCCCAGCATTTT. This sequence encodes CASSESPQGKSSQHF. The chain is built from TRBV10-1 and TRBJ1-5; tentative D call: TRBD1 (6 bases). The length of the CDR3 is 15 residues. Germline CDR1 is WNHNN and CDR2 is SYGVQD (reference sequence). V was clipped by 0 bases and J by 11 bases, with 17 bases between them.

V and J are TRBV7-9 and TRBJ1-1; D might be TRBD1 (5 bases). The CDR3 contains 13 residues. Trimming stripped 4 bases from V and 0 bases from J, with 6 bases between. In germline, CDR1 is SEHNR, CDR2 FQNEAQ (reference sequence). The CDR3 loop reads CASSWGLNTEAFF. The CDR3 coding sequence is TGTGCCAGCAGCTGGGGACTGAACACTGAAGCTTTCTTT.

About this clone: Other nucleotide sequences from this sample produce the same CDR3. The J gene is TRBJ2-7, the V gene TRBV29-1; no reliable D call. The CDR3 runs 13 residues. The germline V gene encodes CDR1 SQVTM and CDR2 ANQGSEA. The V end lost 2 bases, the J end lost 2 bases, and 10 bases lay between the germline ends. CDR3 amino acids: CSVELGSPYEQYF. In DNA form, the CDR3 reads TGCAGCGTTGAACTGGGATCGCCCTACGAGCAGTACTTC.

The V and J genes are TRBV11-1 and TRBJ2-7, with D possibly TRBD1 on 5 matching bases. This CDR3 spans 16 amino acids. The V end lost 1 base, the J end lost 6 bases, and 19 bases lay between the germline ends. Germline V CDR1 and CDR2: SGHAT, FQDESV (reference sequence). The CDR3 loop reads CASSLGTTETFSEQYF. In DNA form, the CDR3 reads TGTGCCAGCAGCTTAGGAACGACAGAAACCTTCAGCGAGCAGTACTTC.

The chain carries TRBV5-1 and TRBJ2-7; TRBD1 aligns across 8 bases. The CDR3 spans 12 residues. Germline trimming cut 4 bases from V and 7 bases from J; bases unmatched to any gene: 4. Germline V CDR1 and CDR2: SGHRS, YFSETQ. CDR3 sequence reads: CASSVNRGEQYF. In DNA, the CDR3 is TGCGCCAGCAGCGTAAACAGGGGGGAGCAGTACTTC. Full variable domain (rest looked up from reference TRBV5-1 and TRBJ2-7): KAGVTQTPRYLIKTRGQQVTLSCSPISGHRSVSWYQQTPGQGLQFLFEYFSETQRNKGNFPGRFSGRQFSNSRSEMNVSTLELGDSALYLCASSVNRGEQYFGPGTRLTVT.

V usage is TRBV4-2 and J usage is TRBJ2-7; D not certain. The V end lost 0 bases, the J end lost 2 bases, and 8 bases lay between the germline ends. CDR1 and CDR2 from the germline V gene are LGHNA and YNFKEQ. This CDR3 contains 14 residues. As DNA, the CDR3 is TGTGCCAGCAGCCAAGATATCGAAACCTACGAGCAGTACTTC. This sequence encodes CASSQDIETYEQYF.

V is TRBV4-1 and J is TRBJ1-2; a weak D match, TRBD1 (5 bases). This CDR3 is built from 15 residues. In germline, CDR1 is MGHRA, CDR2 YSYEKL. V lost 3 bases and J lost 5, with 16 bases in between. The CDR3 nucleotides are TGCGCCAGCAGCCAGGGGCAGGGTTGGGCGTATGGCTACACCTTC. Its protein is CASSQGQGWAYGYTF.

CDR3 nucleotides: TGTGCCAGCAGGGAGAGCCCCGGGGACAGGGCTTCACCCCTCCACTTT. It codes for CASRESPGDRASPLHF. The chain combines TRBV2 with TRBJ1-6; 9 bases are a match to TRBD1. This CDR3 is 16 amino acids long. The V gene end was trimmed by 6 bases and the J gene end by 9 bases; junction bases not matched to a gene: 12. Germline assignment: CDR1 SNHLY and CDR2 FYNNEI. Filled out from reference TRBV2 and TRBJ1-6, the complete variable domain reads EPEVTQTPSHQVTQMGQEVILRCVPISNHLYFYWYRQILGQKVEFLVSFYNNEISEKSEIFDDQFSVERPDGSNFTLKIRSTKLEDSAMYFCASRESPGDRASPLHFGNGTRLTVT.

Comment on this clone: At one boundary the junction diverges from the germline segment, which might be a read error. V usage is TRBV7-9 and J usage is TRBJ2-7; unclear D gene. The CDR3 is 13 residues long. CDR1 is SEHNR and CDR2 is FQNEAQ in the germline V gene (reference sequence). The CDR3 loop reads CASSPREDYEQYF. The CDR3 DNA is TGCGCCAGCAGCCCTCGAGAGGACTACGAGCAGTACTTC.

This chain links TRBV27 with TRBJ2-5; 13 bases are a match to TRBD2. The CDR3 runs to 18 residues. Germline V CDR1 and CDR2: MNHEY, SMNVEV (reference sequence). The J segment lost 1 base and the V segment lost 5 bases, leaving 10 bases of the junction unmatched. The CDR3 loop reads CASSLIGTSGALQETQYF. DNA for the CDR3: TGTGCCAGCAGTCTAATCGGGACTAGCGGGGCTCTCCAAGAGACCCAGTACTTC.

This clone was picked up a small number of times. Additional DNA sequences in this sample encode the identical CDR3. V is TRBV2 and J is TRBJ2-7; D is ambiguous. Germline CDR1 reads SNHLY; CDR2 reads FYNNEI. V lost 3 bases and J lost 2, with 2 bases in between. The length of the CDR3 is 11 residues. CDR3 in amino acids: CASSDPYEQYF. In DNA, the CDR3 is TGTGCCAGCAGTGATCCCTACGAGCAGTACTTC.

The chain couples TRBV4-2 to TRBJ2-1; tentatively, D is TRBD1 (8 bases). The V gene's germline CDR1 is LGHNA and CDR2 YNFKEQ. The germline V and J ends were trimmed by 2 bases and 0 bases, with 23 bases remaining between them. The CDR3 covers 20 residues. CDR3: CASSQPDRGKGTNSYNEQFF. Written as DNA, the CDR3 is TGTGCCAGCAGCCAACCCGACAGGGGAAAGGGGACTAACTCCTACAATGAGCAGTTCTTC.